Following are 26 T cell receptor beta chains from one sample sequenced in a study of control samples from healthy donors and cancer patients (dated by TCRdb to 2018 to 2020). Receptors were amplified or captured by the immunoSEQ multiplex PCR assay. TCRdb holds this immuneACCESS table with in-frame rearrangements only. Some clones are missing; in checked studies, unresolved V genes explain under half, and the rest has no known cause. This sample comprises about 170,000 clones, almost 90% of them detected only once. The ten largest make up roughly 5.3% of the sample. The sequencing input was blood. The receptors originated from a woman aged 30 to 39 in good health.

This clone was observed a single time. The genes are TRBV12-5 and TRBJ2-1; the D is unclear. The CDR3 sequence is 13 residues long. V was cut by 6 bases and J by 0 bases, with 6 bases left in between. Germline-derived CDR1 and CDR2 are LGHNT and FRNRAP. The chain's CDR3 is CASGPSSYNEQFF. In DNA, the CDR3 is TGTGCTAGTGGCCCTAGCTCCTACAATGAGCAGTTCTTC.

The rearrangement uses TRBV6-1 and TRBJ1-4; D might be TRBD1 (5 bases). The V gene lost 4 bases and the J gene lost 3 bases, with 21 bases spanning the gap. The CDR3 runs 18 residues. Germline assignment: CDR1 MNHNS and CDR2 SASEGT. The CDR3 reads CASSVSRDGPRPNEKLFF. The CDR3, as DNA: TGTGCCAGCAGTGTAAGCCGGGACGGACCCCGACCTAATGAAAAACTGTTTTTT.

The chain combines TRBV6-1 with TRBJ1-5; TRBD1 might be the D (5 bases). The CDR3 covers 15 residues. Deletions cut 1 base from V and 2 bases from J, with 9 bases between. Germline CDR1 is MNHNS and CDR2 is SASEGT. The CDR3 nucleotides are TGTGCCAGCAGTGAAGGATGGGGGGGCAATCAGCCCCAGCATTTT. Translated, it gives CASSEGWGGNQPQHF.

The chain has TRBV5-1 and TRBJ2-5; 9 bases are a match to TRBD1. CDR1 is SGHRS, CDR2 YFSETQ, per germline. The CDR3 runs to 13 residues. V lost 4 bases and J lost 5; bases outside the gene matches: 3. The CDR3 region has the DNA TGCGCCAGCAGCCTAGGGACAGGGGAGACCCAGTACTTC. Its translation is CASSLGTGETQYF. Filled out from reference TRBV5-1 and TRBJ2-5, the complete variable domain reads KAGVTQTPRYLIKTRGQQVTLSCSPISGHRSVSWYQQTPGQGLQFLFEYFSETQRNKGNFPGRFSGRQFSNSRSEMNVSTLELGDSALYLCASSLGTGETQYFGPGTRLLVL.

The CDR3 bases are TGTGCCATCAGCTCCAGGACTGGACAAGAGACCCAGTACTTC. Translated: CAISSRTGQETQYF. V is TRBV10-3 and J is TRBJ2-5; TRBD2 might be the D (5 bases). Germline V gives CDR1 ENHRY, CDR2 SYGVKD. The CDR3 consists of 14 residues. V lost 6 bases, J lost 2 bases, and 13 bases lay in between.

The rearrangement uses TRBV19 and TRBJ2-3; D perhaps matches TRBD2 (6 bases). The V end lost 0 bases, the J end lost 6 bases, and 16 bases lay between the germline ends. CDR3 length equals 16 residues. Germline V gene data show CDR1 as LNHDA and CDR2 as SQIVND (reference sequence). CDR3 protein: CASSIDEGTARDTQYF. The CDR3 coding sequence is TGTGCCAGTAGTATAGATGAGGGGACTGCCCGGGATACGCAGTATTTT.

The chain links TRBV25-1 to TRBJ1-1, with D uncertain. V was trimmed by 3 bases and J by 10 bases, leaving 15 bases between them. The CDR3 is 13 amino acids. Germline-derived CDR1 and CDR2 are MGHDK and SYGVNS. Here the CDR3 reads CASSETNPNRAFF. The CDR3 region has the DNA TGTGCCAGCAGTGAGACCAACCCCAACCGAGCTTTCTTT. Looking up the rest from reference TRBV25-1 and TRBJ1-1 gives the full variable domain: EADIYQTPRYLVIGTGKKITLECSQTMGHDKMYWYQQDPGMELHLIHYSYGVNSTEKGDLSSESTVSRIRTEHFPLTLESARPSHTSQYLCASSETNPNRAFFGQGTRLTVV.

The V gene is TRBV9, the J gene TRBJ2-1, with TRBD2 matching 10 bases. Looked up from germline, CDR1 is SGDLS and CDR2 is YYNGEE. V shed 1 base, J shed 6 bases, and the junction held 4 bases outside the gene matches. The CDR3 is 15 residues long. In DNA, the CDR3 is TGTGCCAGCAGCGTAACTAGCGGGGCGTTCAATGAGCAGTTCTTC. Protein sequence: CASSVTSGAFNEQFF.

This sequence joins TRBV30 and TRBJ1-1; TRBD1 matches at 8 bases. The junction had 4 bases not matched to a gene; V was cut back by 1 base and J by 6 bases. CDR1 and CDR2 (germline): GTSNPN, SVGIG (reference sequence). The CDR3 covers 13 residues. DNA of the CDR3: TGTGCCTGGAGTGCGACAGGGGTCCCTGAAGCTTTCTTT. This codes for CAWSATGVPEAFF.

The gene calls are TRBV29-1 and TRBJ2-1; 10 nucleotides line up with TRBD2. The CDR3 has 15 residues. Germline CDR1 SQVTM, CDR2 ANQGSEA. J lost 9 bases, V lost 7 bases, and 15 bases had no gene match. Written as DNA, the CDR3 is TGCAGCGCCGAAGGGGCGGTAGCGGGAGGTATTGAGCAGTTCTTC. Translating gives CSAEGAVAGGIEQFF.

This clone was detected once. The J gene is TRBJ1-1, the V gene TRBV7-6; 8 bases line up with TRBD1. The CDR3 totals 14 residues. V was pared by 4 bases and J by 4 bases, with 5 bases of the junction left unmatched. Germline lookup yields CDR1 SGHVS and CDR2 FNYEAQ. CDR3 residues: CASSSGQAITEAFF. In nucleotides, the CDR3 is TGTGCCAGCAGCTCGGGACAGGCGATCACTGAAGCTTTCTTT.

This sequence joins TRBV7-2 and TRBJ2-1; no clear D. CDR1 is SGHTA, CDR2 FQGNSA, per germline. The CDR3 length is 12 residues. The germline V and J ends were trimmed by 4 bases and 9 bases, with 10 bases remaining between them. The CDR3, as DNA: TGTGCCAGCAGCTCTTTAATTCGTGAGCAGTTCTTC. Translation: CASSSLIREQFF. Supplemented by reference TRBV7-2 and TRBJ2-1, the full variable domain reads GAGVSQSPSNKVTEKGKDVELRCDPISGHTALYWYRQSLGQGLEFLIYFQGNSAPDKSGLPSDRFSAERTGGSVSTLTIQRTQQEDSAVYLCASSSLIREQFFGPGTRLTVL.

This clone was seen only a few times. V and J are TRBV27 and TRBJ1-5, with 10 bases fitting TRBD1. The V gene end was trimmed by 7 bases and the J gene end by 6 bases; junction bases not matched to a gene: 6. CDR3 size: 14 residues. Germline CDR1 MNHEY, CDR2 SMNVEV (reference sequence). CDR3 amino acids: CASKTGGFGQPQHF. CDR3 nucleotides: TGTGCCAGCAAGACAGGGGGCTTCGGTCAGCCCCAGCATTTT.

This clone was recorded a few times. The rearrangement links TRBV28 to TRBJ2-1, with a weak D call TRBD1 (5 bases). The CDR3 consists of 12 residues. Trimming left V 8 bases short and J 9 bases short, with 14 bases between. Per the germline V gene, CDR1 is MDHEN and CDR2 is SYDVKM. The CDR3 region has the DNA TGTGCCAGCGCCCCAGGGTTTGGTGAGCAGTTCTTC. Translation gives CASAPGFGEQFF.

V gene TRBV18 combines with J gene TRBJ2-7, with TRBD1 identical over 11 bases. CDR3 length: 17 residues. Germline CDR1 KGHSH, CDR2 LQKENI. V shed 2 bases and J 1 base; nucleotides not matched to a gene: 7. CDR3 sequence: CASSPFSDRGRSYEQYF. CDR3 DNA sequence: TGTGCCAGCTCACCATTCTCGGACAGGGGGCGATCCTACGAGCAGTACTTC.

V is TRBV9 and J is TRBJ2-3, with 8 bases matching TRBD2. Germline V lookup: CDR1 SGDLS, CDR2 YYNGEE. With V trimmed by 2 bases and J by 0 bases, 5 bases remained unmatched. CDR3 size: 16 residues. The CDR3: CASSVFSGTSTDTQYF. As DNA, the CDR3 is TGTGCCAGCAGCGTCTTTAGCGGGACTAGCACAGATACGCAGTATTTT.

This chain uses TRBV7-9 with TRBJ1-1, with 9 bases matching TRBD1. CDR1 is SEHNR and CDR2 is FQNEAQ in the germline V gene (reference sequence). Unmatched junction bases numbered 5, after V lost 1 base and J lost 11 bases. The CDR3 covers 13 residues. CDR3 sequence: CASSLGDRASAFF. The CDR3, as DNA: TGTGCCAGCAGCTTAGGGGACAGGGCATCTGCTTTCTTT.

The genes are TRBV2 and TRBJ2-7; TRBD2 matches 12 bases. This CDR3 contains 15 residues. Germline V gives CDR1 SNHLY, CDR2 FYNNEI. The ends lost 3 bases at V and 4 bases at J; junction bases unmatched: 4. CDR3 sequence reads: CASSDPSGGAYEQYV. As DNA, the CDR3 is TGTGCCAGCAGTGACCCTAGCGGGGGGGCATACGAGCAGTACGTC.

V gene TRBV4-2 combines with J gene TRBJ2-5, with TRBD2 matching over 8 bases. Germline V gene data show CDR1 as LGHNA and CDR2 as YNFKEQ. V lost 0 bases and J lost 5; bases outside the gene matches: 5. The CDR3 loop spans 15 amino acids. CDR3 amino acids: CASSQEGGGRETQYF. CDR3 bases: TGTGCCAGCAGCCAAGAAGGAGGCGGGAGGGAGACCCAGTACTTC.

DNA for the CDR3: TGTGCCAGCAGTTACGCCACAGGGAGCGAGCAGTACGTC. Its translation is CASSYATGSEQYV. The rearrangement uses TRBV7-9 and TRBJ2-7; tentative D call: TRBD1 (6 bases). V gave up 6 bases and J gave up 6 bases, with 15 bases separating them. The length of the CDR3 is 13 residues. Germline V lookup: CDR1 SEHNR, CDR2 FQNEAQ (reference sequence).

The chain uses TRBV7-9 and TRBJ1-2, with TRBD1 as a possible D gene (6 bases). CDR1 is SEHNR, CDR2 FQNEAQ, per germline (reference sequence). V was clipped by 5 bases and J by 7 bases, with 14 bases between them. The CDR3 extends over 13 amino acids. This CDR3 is CASSLTGSAGYTF. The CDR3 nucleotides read TGTGCCAGCAGCCTAACAGGGTCGGCTGGCTACACCTTC.

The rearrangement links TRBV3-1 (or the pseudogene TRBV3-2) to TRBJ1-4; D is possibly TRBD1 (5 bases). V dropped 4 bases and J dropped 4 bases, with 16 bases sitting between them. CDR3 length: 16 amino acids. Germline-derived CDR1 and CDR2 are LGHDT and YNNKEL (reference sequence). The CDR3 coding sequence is TGTGCCAGCAGCCGGGGGAGCGGCGGGGGTAATGAAAAACTGTTTTTT. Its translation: CASSRGSGGGNEKLFF.

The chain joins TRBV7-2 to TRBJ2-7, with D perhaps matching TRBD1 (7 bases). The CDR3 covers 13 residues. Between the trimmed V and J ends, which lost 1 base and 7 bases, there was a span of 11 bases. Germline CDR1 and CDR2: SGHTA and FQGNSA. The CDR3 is CASSLGPGGEQYF. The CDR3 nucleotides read TGTGCCAGCAGCTTAGGGCCAGGGGGGGAGCAGTACTTC.

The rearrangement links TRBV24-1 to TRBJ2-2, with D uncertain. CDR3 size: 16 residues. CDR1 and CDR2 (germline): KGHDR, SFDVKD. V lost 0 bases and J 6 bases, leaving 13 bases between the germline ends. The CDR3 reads CATSDLATSGAGELFF. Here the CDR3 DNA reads TGTGCCACCAGTGATTTGGCGACATCAGGAGCCGGGGAGCTGTTTTTT.

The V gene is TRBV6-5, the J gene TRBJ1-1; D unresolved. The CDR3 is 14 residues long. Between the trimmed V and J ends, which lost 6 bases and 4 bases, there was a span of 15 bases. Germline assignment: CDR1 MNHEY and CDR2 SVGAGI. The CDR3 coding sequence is TGTGCCAGCAGATCCTCCGGGTCAGTCACTGAAGCTTTCTTT. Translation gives CASRSSGSVTEAFF.

The CDR3 region has the DNA TGTGCCACCTTGCGGGGGAACACCTATAATTCACCCCTCCACTTT. Translation: CATLRGNTYNSPLHF. The chain is built from TRBV5-4 and TRBJ1-6; D perhaps matches TRBD1 (5 bases). Germline CDR1 and CDR2: SGHNT and YYREEE (reference sequence). The V end was cut by 9 bases, the J end by 2 bases, with 15 bases between. The CDR3 runs 15 residues.